This T cell receptor beta chain stems from a study of blood T cells in healthy people across ages (dated by TCRdb to the mid-2010s). Broadly, across the study: In model experiments, roughly one uniquely barcoded TCR beta cDNA molecule per two T cells was captured by template switching. Age-related changes in TCR beta repertoire diversity were measured in the study by deep sequencing normalized with unique cDNA molecular identifiers. To avoid experimental bias, donors of different ages were distributed randomly across sequencing lanes. Donors were grouped into four age groups: young (average roughly 17 years), middle-aged (39), aged (62) and long-lived (less than 85). Two additional independent replicas of 1 million unique cDNA reads from the same blood draw were analyzed for two donors (one aged 18 to 30 and one aged 80 or older). Overall study results and their limits: Because the CMV infection status of the donors was unknown, age-related changes in expanded clonotypes may potentially have been confounded. The percentage of naive T cells measured by flow cytometry correlated strongly with observed TCR beta diversity. Compared with the aged group, more naive CD4+ T cells, fewer expanded clones and increased TCR diversity were shown by the long-lived group, suggesting age selection. Conclusive comparison of naive and antigen-experienced compartments was prevented by the profiling of bulk unsorted PBMCs. As age increased, observed TCR beta diversity per million T cells dropped in a roughly linear way, and a significant reduction was already evident by age 40. Estimates of total diversity based on one million sequenced T cells were considered lower bounds and underestimates.

About this clonotype: Which antigen it targets is not known. No clone much larger than this one lies a single base away; base qualities are absent.

The approximately 39 donors, aged about 6 to 90 years, were systemically healthy Caucasian individuals from Russia. Each donor gave approximately 9.3 milliliters of peripheral blood, collected into EDTA-treated Vacutainer tubes. Ficoll-Paque density-gradient centrifugation was used to isolate PBMCs, with at least 6.5 million per sample. Trizol reagent was used to extract total RNA from the PBMCs, yielding at least 5 micrograms per sample. The percentages of naive CD45RAhigh/CD27high T cells were determined by flow cytometry on a PBMC aliquot from every donor. The protocol used for the library was 5' RACE. The sequencer was an Illumina HiSeq 2500. The second PCR ran for roughly 6 to 11 cycles and used a J-beta primer mix along with a sample-barcoded 5' primer. A unique molecular identifier was introduced onto each TCR beta cDNA molecule by a template-switch 5' adaptor carrying 12 random nucleotides. Each sample yielded at least 3 million CDR3-containing paired-end reads. The Mint cDNA synthesis kit, primed by a TRBC-specific oligonucleotide, was used to synthesize first-strand cDNA from all RNA. Following uracil-DNA glycosylase treatment, a first 18-cycle PCR with universal primers M1SS and BC2_uni_R was performed on all cDNA. The authors' pipeline ran thus. Each sample was normalized by randomly selecting 1 million high-quality reads, each carrying a distinct molecular identifier. Reads sharing molecular identifiers were discarded rather than binned into consensus sequences. MiTCR, set to a Q25 quality threshold and the strictest error-elimination algorithm, was used for CDR3 identification, clonotype clustering and error correction. A nonparametric unseen species model with Euler transformation was used to estimate a lower bound on total TCR beta diversity. TCRdb trimmed public reads at Q25 via fastp, called clones via MiXCR and kept in-frame beta chains. Each CDR3 protein gets just one entry, which takes the most common genes and DNA from the rows behind it. TCRdb's processing, not the study's, gives the V and J calls here. Recorded for this sample are roughly 1,500,000 distinct CDR3 sequences; around 42% of them occurred a single time. The biggest ten clones account for roughly 7.9% of the sample.

Inclusive of the bounding cysteine and phenylalanine, the CDR3 is 19 residues long. The read is trimmed to its CDR3 DNA, 57 bases read in frame from base 1. The material sequenced was blood. The TCR sequence derives from a young woman in good health. In this chain, TRBV21-1 is recombined with TRBJ1-5. TRBV21-1 is noted as a pseudogene. The DNA sequence is TGTGCCAGCAGCAAATTGCGGCATCATAGAGGTGGAACTAATCGGCCCCAGCATTTT. Its coded protein is CASSKLRHHRGGTNRPQHF.